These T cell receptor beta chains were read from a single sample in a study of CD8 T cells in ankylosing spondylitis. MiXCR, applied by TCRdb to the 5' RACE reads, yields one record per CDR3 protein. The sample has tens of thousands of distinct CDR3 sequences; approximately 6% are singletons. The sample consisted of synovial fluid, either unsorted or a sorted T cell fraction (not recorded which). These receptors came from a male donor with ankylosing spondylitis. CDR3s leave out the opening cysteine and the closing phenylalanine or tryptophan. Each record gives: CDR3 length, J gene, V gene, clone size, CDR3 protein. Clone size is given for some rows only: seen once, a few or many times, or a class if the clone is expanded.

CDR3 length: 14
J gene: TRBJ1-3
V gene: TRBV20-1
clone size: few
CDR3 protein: SAVWTAQGSGNTIY

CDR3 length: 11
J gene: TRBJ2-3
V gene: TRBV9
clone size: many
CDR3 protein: ASSVLGTDTQY

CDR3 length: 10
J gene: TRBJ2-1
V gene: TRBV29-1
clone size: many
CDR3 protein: SVAYNRNEQF

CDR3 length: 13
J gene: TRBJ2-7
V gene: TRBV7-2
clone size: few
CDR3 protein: ASSLNTGVRDEQY

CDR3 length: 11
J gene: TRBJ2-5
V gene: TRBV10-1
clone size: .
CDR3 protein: ASSGALRETQY

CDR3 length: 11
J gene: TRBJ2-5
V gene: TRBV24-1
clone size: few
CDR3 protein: ATSRAEGETQY

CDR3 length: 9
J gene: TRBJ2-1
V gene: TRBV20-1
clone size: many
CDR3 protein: SARDQGKQF

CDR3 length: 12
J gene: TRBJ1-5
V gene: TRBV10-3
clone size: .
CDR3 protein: AIKSASSNQPQH

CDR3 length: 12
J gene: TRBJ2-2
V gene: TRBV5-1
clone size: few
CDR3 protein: ASSWGQAAGELF

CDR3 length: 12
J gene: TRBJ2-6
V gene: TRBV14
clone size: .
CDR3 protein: ASSLDLGANVLT

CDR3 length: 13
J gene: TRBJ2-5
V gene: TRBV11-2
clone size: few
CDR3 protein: ASSLGIPGKETQY

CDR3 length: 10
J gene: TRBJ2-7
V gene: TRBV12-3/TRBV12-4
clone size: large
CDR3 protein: ASSGGPYEQY

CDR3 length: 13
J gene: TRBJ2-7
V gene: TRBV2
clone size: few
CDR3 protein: ASSELLGGIGEQY

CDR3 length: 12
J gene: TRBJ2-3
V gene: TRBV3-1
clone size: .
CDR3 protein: ASSQAGATDTQY

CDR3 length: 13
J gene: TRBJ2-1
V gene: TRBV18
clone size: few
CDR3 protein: ASSPLHEGYNEQF

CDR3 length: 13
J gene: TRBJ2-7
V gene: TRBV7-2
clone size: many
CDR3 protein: ASSLDGARVDEQY

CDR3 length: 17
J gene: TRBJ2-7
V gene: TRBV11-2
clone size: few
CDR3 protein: ASSFKGGTSGRAFHEQY

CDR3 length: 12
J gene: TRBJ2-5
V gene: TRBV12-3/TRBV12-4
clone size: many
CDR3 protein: ASSFGTRGGTQY

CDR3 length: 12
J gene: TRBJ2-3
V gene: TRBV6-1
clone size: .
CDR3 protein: ASSRGQPTDTQY

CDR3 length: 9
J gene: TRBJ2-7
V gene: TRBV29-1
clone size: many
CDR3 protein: SVSYGYEQY

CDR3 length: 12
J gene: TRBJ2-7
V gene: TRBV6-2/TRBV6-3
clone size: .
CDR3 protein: ASSYSVVSYEQY

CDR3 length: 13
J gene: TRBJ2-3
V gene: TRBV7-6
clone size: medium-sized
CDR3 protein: ASSSSGLSTDTQY

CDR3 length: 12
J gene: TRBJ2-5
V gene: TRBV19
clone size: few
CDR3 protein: ASSRTGNLETQY

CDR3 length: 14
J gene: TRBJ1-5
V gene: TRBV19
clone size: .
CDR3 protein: ASSTGTGSNNQPQH

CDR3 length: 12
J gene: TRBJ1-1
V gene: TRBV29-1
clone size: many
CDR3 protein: SVAVGTMNTEAF